This entry lists 9 T cell receptor beta chains sequenced from one sample in a study of T cell clonality in common variable immunodeficiency. Study outcomes and limitations: Fewer deletions and N-nucleotide insertions were reportedly seen in common variable immunodeficiency TCR beta sequences.

Clones were read by immunoSEQ multiplex PCR, and TCRdb kept only the in-frame ones, dropping some. The table lists approximately 21,000 clones, no singletons, with under 3% in the top ten. These TCRs are of unknown antigen specificity. What was sequenced was peripheral blood mononuclear cells. The receptor source for this set is a human donor with common variable immunodeficiency.

As to this clone: Sequencing ends 3 residues short of the CDR3 end; the germline J gene provides the rest. The chain couples TRBV7-6 to TRBJ1-1; 8 bases are shared with TRBD1. This CDR3 region has 15 residues. The germline CDR1 and CDR2 sequences are SGHVS and FNYEAQ. CDR3 DNA (partial): TGTGCCAGCAGCTTAGCGAATCCTCAGGGGGCCGAA. Translation: CASSLANPQGAE. The whole CDR3 reads CASSLANPQGAEAFF.

The table lists this clone with a few counts. The part of the CDR3 DNA that was read is TGTGCCAGCAGCTTACCCGGCACTGAA. This codes for CASSLPGTE. The complete CDR3 protein is CASSLPGTEAFF. The chain links TRBV7-6 to TRBJ1-1, with unresolved D. With the read ending 3 residues before the CDR3 end, the germline J gene is used to fill in that end. The CDR3 is 12 residues long. Germline assignment: CDR1 SGHVS and CDR2 FNYEAQ. V was pared by 2 bases and J by 4 bases, with 5 bases between.

This clone showed up just a few times. The CDR3 extends 3 residues past the end of the read, so its final part is completed from the germline J gene. The chain recombines TRBV19 with TRBJ2-7, with no clear D. CDR1 and CDR2 from the germline V gene are LNHDA and SQIVND (reference sequence). This CDR3 contains 13 residues. V lost 0 bases and J lost 6, with 9 bases in between. The DNA read from the CDR3 is TGTGCCAGTAGTATAGATCTAAAGGGCGAG. This gives the protein CASSIDLKGE. In full, the CDR3 reads CASSIDLKGEQYF.

A remark on this clone: The read is 3 residues too short to cover the CDR3 end, so that end is filled in from the germline J gene. The rearrangement links TRBV18 to TRBJ2-1; D unresolved. From germline, CDR1 is KGHSH and CDR2 LQKENI. V was trimmed by 2 bases and J by 7 bases, leaving 18 bases between them. This CDR3 has 16 amino acids. CDR3 sequence: CASSPKPPGFQNEQFF. Incomplete CDR3 DNA: TGTGCCAGCTCACCAAAGCCGCCCGGGTTTCAGAATGAG.

In this sample, this clone turned up a few times. The read gets to within 3 residues of the CDR3 end, and the germline J gene fills in the rest. The gene calls are TRBV5-6 and TRBJ2-1; the D is unclear. Germline CDR1 is SGHDT and CDR2 is YYEEEE. This CDR3 is 13 amino acids long. Deletions cut 1 base from V and 8 bases from J, with 10 bases between. CDR3 amino acids: CASSLNKRDEQFF. The CDR3 bases that were read are TGTGCCAGCAGCTTGAACAAGCGCGATGAG.

Remarks on this clone: The missing CDR3 end, 3 residues past where the read stops, is filled in from the germline J gene. The chain employs TRBV19 and TRBJ2-2; 10 bases fit TRBD2. CDR1 LNHDA and CDR2 SQIVND come from the germline V gene (reference sequence). V lost 4 bases and J lost 1; bases outside the gene matches: 0. The CDR3 extends over 15 amino acids. CDR3 DNA, as far as it was read: TGTGCCAGTAGTAGGACTAGCGGGAACACCGGGGAG. Translation gives CASSRTSGNTGE. The complete CDR3 protein is CASSRTSGNTGELFF.

There are a few counts of this clone. The CDR3 extends 3 residues past the end of the read, so its final part is completed from the germline J gene. V and J are TRBV19 and TRBJ2-1, with 12 bases matching TRBD2. This CDR3 is 15 amino acids long. Germline V gene data show CDR1 as LNHDA and CDR2 as SQIVND (reference sequence). J gave up 7 bases and V 6 bases, and 7 bases lay outside the gene matches. The CDR3 is CASRESSGRGNEQFF. CDR3 DNA (partial): TGTGCCAGTAGGGAATCTAGCGGGAGGGGGAATGAG.

Only a few counts were recorded for this clone. The read stops 3 residues short of the end of the CDR3; the missing end is completed from the germline J gene. The rearrangement joins TRBV7-6 to TRBJ1-5, with D hard to call. Germline CDR1 and CDR2: SGHVS and FNYEAQ. The CDR3 has 13 residues. CDR3 in amino acids: CASSPNVVSPQHF. The CDR3 bases that were read are TGTGCCAGCAGCCCAAATGTAGTTTCCCCC.

Concerning this clone: With the read ending 3 residues before the CDR3 end, the germline J gene is used to fill in that end. J is TRBJ2-1 and V is TRBV18, with D possibly matching TRBD2 (5 bases). V lost 4 bases and J lost 8, with 12 bases in between. The CDR3 contains 13 residues. Germline lookup yields CDR1 KGHSH and CDR2 LQKENI. The CDR3 loop reads CASSLFGVDEQFF. CDR3 DNA (partial): TGTGCCAGCTCACTTTTCGGGGTCGATGAG.